This entry is about one T cell receptor (beta chain). TCRdb keeps only in-frame clones here, not all; method: immunoSEQ multiplex PCR. The sample consists of over 120,000 clones, more than 75% of them appearing once. V gave up 3 bases and J gave up 1 base, with 13 bases separating them. This CDR3 spans 16 amino acids. The germline CDR1 and CDR2 sequences are SNHLY and FYNNEI. The source of the sample is a study of blood T cell repertoires in COVID-19. The J gene is TRBJ1-5, the V gene TRBV2, with D possibly TRBD1 on 5 matching bases. The sequencing input was peripheral blood. This TCR was sampled from a man in his forties or fifties who had recovered from COVID-19. The CDR3 sequence is CASSEILRQSNQPQHF. The CDR3 bases are TGTGCCAGCAGTGAGATTTTACGACAGAGCAATCAGCCCCAGCATTTT. The whole variable domain, filled in from reference TRBV2 and TRBJ1-5, reads EPEVTQTPSHQVTQMGQEVILRCVPISNHLYFYWYRQILGQKVEFLVSFYNNEISEKSEIFDDQFSVERPDGSNFTLKIRSTKLEDSAMYFCASSEILRQSNQPQHFGDGTRLSIL.